Sequencing of this TCR beta chain was carried out in a study of vaccination and CD4 T cells after COVID-19. Indicated treatment: approximately nine-day PBMC culture with coronavirus spike peptide pools or control peptides (ViraFEST assay). About this clonotype: Its target is unknown.

Study-wide findings and caveats: The median count of SARS-CoV-2-reactive clonotypes rose from about 22 to 38, not significantly. Convalescent patients' clones that were vaccine-specific were spike mono-reactive in 304 of 307 cases.

Sequenced with the Oncomine TCR Beta short-read assay was DNA taken from cultured CD4+ T cells. Researchers extracted genomic DNA from CD4+ T cells that had been cultured. TCRdb used MiXCR to reprocess the PCR reads, holding one entry per CDR3 protein. The profile shows 3,500 to 5,000 distinct CDR3 sequences, roughly 21% of them singletons. Input material: CD4+ T cells from blood, cultured in vitro. This receptor was taken from a human donor who had recovered from COVID-19.

The CDR3: CASSLNGGQATF. The CDR3 coding sequence is TGTGCCAGCAGTTTAAACGGTGGACAGGCGACCTTC. V and J are TRBV27 and TRBJ1-2; TRBD1 agrees at 7 bases. With V trimmed by 2 bases and J by 14 bases, 8 bases remained unmatched. This CDR3 has 12 amino acids. Germline lookup yields CDR1 MNHEY and CDR2 SMNVEV (reference sequence).